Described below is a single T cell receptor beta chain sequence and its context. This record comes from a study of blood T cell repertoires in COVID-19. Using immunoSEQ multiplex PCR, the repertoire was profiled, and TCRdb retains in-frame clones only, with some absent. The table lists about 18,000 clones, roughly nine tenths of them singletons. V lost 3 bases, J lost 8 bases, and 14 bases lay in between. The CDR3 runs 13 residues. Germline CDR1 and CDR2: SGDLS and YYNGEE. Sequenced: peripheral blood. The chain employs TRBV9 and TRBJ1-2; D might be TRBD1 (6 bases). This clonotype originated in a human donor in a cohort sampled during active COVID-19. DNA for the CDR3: TGTGCCAGCAGCGAGGGGGAAGGGCAGGGCTACACCTTC. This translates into CASSEGEGQGYTF.